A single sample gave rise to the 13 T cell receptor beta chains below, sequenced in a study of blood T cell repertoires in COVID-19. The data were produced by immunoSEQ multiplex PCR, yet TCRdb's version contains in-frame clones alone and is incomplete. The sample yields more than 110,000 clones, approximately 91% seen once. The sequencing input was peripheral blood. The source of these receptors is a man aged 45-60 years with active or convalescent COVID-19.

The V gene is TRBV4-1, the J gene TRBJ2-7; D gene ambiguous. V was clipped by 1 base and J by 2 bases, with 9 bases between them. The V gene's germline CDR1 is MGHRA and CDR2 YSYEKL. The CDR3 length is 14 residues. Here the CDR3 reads CASSQGLLPYEQYF. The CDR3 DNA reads TGCGCCAGCAGCCAAGGGCTTTTGCCCTACGAGCAGTACTTC.

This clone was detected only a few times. Here the CDR3 reads CASSPRTGAHEQYF. CDR3 DNA sequence: TGTGCCAGCAGCCCCCGGACAGGGGCCCACGAGCAGTACTTC. The chain combines TRBV11-2 with TRBJ2-7; TRBD1 agrees at 9 bases. V lost 5 bases, J lost 5 bases, and 7 bases stayed unmatched. This CDR3 spans 14 amino acids. Looked up from germline, CDR1 is SGHAT and CDR2 is FQNNGV.

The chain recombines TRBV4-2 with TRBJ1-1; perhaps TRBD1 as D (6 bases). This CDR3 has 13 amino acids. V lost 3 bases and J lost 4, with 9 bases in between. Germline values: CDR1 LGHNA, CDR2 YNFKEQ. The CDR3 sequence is CASSHGGRTEAFF. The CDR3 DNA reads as TGTGCCAGCAGCCACGGGGGGCGCACTGAAGCTTTCTTT.

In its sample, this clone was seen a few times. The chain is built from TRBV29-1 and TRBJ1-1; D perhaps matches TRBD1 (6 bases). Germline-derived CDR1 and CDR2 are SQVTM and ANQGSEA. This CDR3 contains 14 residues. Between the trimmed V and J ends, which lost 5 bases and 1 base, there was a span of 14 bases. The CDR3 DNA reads TGCAGCGTTAGTAGCAGGACAGAGAACACTGAAGCTTTCTTT. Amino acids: CSVSSRTENTEAFF.

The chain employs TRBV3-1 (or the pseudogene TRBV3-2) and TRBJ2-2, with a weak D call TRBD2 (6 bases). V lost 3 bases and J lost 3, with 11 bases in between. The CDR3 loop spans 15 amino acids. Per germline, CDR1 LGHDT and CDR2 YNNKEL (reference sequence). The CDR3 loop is CASSHRRDYTGELFF. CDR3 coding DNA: TGTGCCAGCAGCCACCGGCGGGACTACACCGGGGAGCTGTTTTTT.

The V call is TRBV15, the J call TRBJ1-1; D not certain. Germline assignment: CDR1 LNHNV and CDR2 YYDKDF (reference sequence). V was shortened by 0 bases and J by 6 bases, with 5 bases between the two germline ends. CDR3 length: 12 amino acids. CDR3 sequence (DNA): TGTGCCACCAGCAGAGATTTAGCTGAAGCTTTCTTT. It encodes CATSRDLAEAFF.

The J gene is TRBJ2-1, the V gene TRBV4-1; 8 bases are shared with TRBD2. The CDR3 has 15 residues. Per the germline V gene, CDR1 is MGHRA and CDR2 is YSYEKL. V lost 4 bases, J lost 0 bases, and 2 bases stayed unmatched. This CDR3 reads CASSRGTSSYNEQFF. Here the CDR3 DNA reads TGCGCCAGCAGCCGGGGGACTAGCTCCTACAATGAGCAGTTCTTC.

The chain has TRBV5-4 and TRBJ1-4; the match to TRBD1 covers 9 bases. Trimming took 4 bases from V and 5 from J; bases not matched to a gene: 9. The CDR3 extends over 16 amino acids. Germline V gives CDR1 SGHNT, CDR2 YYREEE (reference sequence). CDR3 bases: TGTGCCAGCAGCAGGTTTACAGGGGGCAAAAATGAAAAACTGTTTTTT. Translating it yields CASSRFTGGKNEKLFF. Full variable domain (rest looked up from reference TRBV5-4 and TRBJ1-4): ETGVTQSPTHLIKTRGQQVTLRCSSQSGHNTVSWYQQALGQGPQFIFQYYREEENGRGNFPPRFSGLQFPNYSSELNVNALELDDSALYLCASSRFTGGKNEKLFFGSGTQLSVL.

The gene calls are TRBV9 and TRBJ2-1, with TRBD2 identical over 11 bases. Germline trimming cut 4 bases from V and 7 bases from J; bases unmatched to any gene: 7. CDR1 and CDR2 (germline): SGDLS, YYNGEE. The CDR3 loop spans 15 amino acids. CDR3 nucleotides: TGTGCCAGCAGCAATCTAGCGGGAGGATGGAATGAGCAGTTCTTC. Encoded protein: CASSNLAGGWNEQFF.

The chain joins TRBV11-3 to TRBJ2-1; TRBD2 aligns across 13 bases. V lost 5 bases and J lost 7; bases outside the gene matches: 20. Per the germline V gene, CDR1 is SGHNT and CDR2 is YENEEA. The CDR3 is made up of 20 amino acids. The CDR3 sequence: CASSQRGDRGLAGSRNEQFF. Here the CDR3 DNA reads TGTGCCAGCAGCCAAAGGGGGGACAGGGGACTAGCGGGATCTCGGAATGAGCAGTTCTTC. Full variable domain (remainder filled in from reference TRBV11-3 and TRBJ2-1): EAGVVQSPRYKIIEKKQPVAFWCNPISGHNTLYWYLQNLGQGPELLIRYENEEAVDDSQLPKDRFSAERLKGVDSTLKIQPAELGDSAVYLCASSQRGDRGLAGSRNEQFFGPGTRLTVL.

The CDR3 DNA follows: TGTGCCAGCAGTTACTTGCGGGAGGGCACAGATACGCAGTATTTT. It specifies CASSYLREGTDTQYF. The chain joins TRBV6-5 to TRBJ2-3, with 8 bases identical to TRBD2. CDR1 is MNHEY, CDR2 SVGAGI, per germline. The junction had 1 base not matched to a gene; V was cut back by 1 base and J by 1 base. The CDR3 length is 15 residues.

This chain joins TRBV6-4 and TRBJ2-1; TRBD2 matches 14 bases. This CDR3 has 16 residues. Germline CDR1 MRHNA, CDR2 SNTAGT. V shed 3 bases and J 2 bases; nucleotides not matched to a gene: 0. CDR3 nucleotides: TGTGCCAGCAGTGAGGGACTAGCGGGAGCCTACAATGAGCAGTTCTTC. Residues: CASSEGLAGAYNEQFF.

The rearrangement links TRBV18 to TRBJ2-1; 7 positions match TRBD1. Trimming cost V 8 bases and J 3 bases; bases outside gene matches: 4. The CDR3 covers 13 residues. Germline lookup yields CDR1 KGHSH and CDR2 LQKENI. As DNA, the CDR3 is TGTGCCAGCCTCCGGGACAGCTACAATGAGCAGTTCTTC. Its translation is CASLRDSYNEQFF.